This T cell receptor beta chain appears in the sequencing data of a study of beta chain features in type 1 diabetes (dated by TCRdb to the late 2010s). About the study as a whole: Mean age, gender distribution, total cell number and subset yield were not different between patients and healthy donors. A total of under 140,000,000 sorted cells were examined across all samples, and the number of cells per subset was strongly correlated with RNA yield. The study compared the TCRB repertoires of sorted circulating CD4+ T cell subsets in recently diagnosed type 1 diabetes patients with those in matched healthy donors. Regulatory and stem cell-like memory subsets were obtained from only 8 patients and roughly eight healthy donors, while naive and central memory subsets were obtained from all 30 or so donors. Here is what the overall study found, with its caveats: At VDJ recombination sites, type 1 diabetes patients had fewer insertions and more deleted nucleotides, which implies abnormalities in thymic rearrangement. In all four CD4+ subsets, TCRB CDR3 length was moderately but significantly shorter in type 1 diabetes patients. PCR may preferentially amplify shorter templates, but because patient and control samples were amplified and corrected together, any resulting skew would affect both groups equally. Because cDNA rather than genomic DNA was sequenced, highly expressing activated cells could have been over-represented, although no difference in activation and CD3 levels was found between groups. Because the HLA sub-analyses included only small numbers of individuals, any influence of HLA type on TCRB rearrangement was left unresolved. Naive, central memory and regulatory TCRB repertoires appeared to be more similar among patients than among healthy donors.

A single peripheral blood draw of 95 to 150 mL on average was collected from each donor into heparinised tubes. A BD FACSAria II was used to sort naive, central memory, regulatory and stem cell-like memory CD4+ T cells with a panel that included CD45RO, CCR7, CD25, CD127, CD95 and CD27. Every sorted population had a purity above 95%. Right away, PBMCs were isolated by Lymphoprep density gradient centrifugation and were stained directly, with no culture step. To minimize batch effects, samples were stained and sorted in pairs, one healthy donor with one patient per experiment. This clone was counted between two and nine times. It has no known antigen specificity. Base-call qualities are not available, and no considerably larger clone is one nucleotide away. All of the isolated RNA was reverse transcribed with the High Capacity cDNA Reverse Transcription Kit, so expressed TCRB transcripts were sequenced. Naive, central memory and regulatory T cell samples underwent deep immunoSEQ sequencing, averaging roughly 3.4 million total reads per sample. Sorted cells were lysed in RLT buffer and RNA was extracted with DNase-treated RNeasy Micro or Mini kits, depending on cell number. Each cell subset was processed separately to prevent cross-contamination, with patient and healthy donor samples processed together. Using the immunoSEQ multiplex PCR, TCRB sequences were amplified from cDNA into 87-bp fragments spanning the CDR3 region. Sequencing of the amplicons was performed on the Illumina HiSeq platform. The published analysis was carried out like this. PCR bias was computationally corrected using synthetic template baselines, reads within Hamming distance 2 were collapsed, and singletons that could not be merged were discarded. Reads were aligned against IMGT to assign V, D and J genes, CDR3 length and insertions or deletions at six rearrangement sites. Within each subset, clonotype counts were normalized to the number of sorted cells before true diversity and Gini coefficients were calculated with the tcR R package. The overlap coefficient, calculated on TCRB nucleotide sequences, was used to measure repertoire sharing. TCRdb took this table from immuneACCESS and kept in-frame rearrangements with V and J called. Such tables lack part of the clones; where checked against another copy, unresolved V genes explain under half of the gap, and the rest is unexplained. V, J and clone size are taken as reported in that table, and D and trimming were inferred from the DNA itself. This sample has 120,000 to 150,000 clones in its table, and about 44% of those were observed once. The top ten clones comprise 0.35% to 0.45% of the sample.

The clonotype originates from a young man in good health. The sequenced sample consisted of Tregs from blood. The cell subset or site tag for this specimen amounts to: regulatory CD4+ T cells.

The DNA reads TGTGCCATCAGTGAGTCTAGCGGGAACACCGGGGAGCTGTTTTTT. Its protein reads: CAISESSGNTGELFF. The sequence links TRBV10-3 to TRBJ2-2; possibly the D gene is TRBD2, per 6 matching bases. From the cysteine through the phenylalanine, the CDR3 covers 15 amino acids. The DNA shown is the 45-base CDR3, in frame from base 1. The germline V gene encodes CDR1 ENHRY and CDR2 SYGVKD. Between the V and J ends, shortened by 0 bases and 1 base respectively, the junction contains 6 bases.